This T cell receptor beta chain comes out of a study of blood T cell repertoires in COVID-19. Study overall: COVID-19 samples from acute and convalescent phases originated in the United States, Italy and Spain. The cDNA or gDNA used as material had been derived from T cells, B-cell-depleted T cells, or PBMCs.

Seattle-derived patients entered the study during active infection and were followed longitudinally. V shed 2 bases, J shed 1 base, and the junction held 2 bases outside the gene matches. Germline CDR1 reads MNHEY; CDR2 reads SVGAGI. The CDR3 sequence is 15 residues long. Source study methods: Reference gene primer amplification gave nucleated cell count estimates. The assay was immunoSEQ multiplex PCR, and TCRdb's table has in-frame clones only and misses some. V, J and clone size derive from that table, while D and trimming were established from the DNA sequence. The sample includes around 38,000 clones, 87% seen only once; the top ten take around 4.5%.

The gene calls are TRBV6-5 and TRBJ2-3, with 8 nucleotides matching TRBD1. Sequencing was carried out using peripheral blood. The source is a man between 60 and 75 years old with COVID-19, enrolled during active disease. The CDR3 nucleotides are TGTGCCAGCAGTTACGGACAGGGTGGCACAGATACGCAGTATTTT. This translates into CASSYGQGGTDTQYF.